What follows are 29 T cell receptor beta chains derived from one specimen sequenced in a study of blood T cells in healthy people across ages. A second PCR of about 7 to 11 cycles used a sample-barcoded 5' primer and a J-beta primer mix. TCRdb called the 5' RACE reads again in MiXCR, with one record for every CDR3 protein. The sample has about 780,000 distinct CDR3 sequences, around 24% seen once. Another study also made use of these data, one on T cells of mothers and their children.

Sequenced: blood. All receptors come from a boy aged 5-17 years in good health.

There are a few counts of this clonotype. V usage is TRBV7-9 and J usage is TRBJ1-2; no firm D call. The V and J ends lost 3 bases and 6 bases respectively, with 8 bases between them. Germline V gives CDR1 SEHNR, CDR2 FQNEAQ (reference sequence). The CDR3 loop spans 12 amino acids. CDR3: CASSFDSDGYTF. CDR3 sequence (DNA): TGTGCCAGCAGCTTCGATTCGGATGGCTACACCTTC.

This clonotype occurred a few times. This chain joins TRBV5-1 and TRBJ2-5; 11 nucleotides line up with TRBD2. V lost 1 base, J lost 5 bases, and 10 bases stayed unmatched. Looked up from germline, CDR1 is SGHRS and CDR2 is YFSETQ. This CDR3 is built from 17 residues. The CDR3 nucleotides read TGCGCCAGCAGCTTGACACTAGCGGGGGCCGGGGAGGAGACCCAGTACTTC. Its translation is CASSLTLAGAGEETQYF.

This clonotype was detected ten times or more. The chain employs TRBV3-1 and TRBJ2-5, with TRBD1 as a possible D gene (6 bases). CDR1 is LGHDT, CDR2 YNNKEL, per germline (reference sequence). Trimming shortened V by 3 bases and J by 2 bases, and 10 bases separated the two germline ends. The CDR3 loop spans 14 amino acids. The CDR3 reads CASSHLGQQETQYF. The CDR3 coding sequence is TGTGCCAGCAGCCATCTTGGACAGCAAGAGACCCAGTACTTC.

This chain links TRBV6-5 with TRBJ1-5, with D perhaps TRBD1 (5 bases). This CDR3 is 13 amino acids long. Germline V gene data show CDR1 as MNHEY and CDR2 as SVGAGI. V was clipped by 2 bases and J by 6 bases, with 8 bases between them. CDR3 sequence: CASSYQRGQPQHF. The CDR3 nucleotides are TGTGCCAGCAGTTACCAGAGGGGTCAGCCCCAGCATTTT.

This rearrangement joins TRBV11-2 to TRBJ1-6, with 7 bases that match TRBD1. Germline V lookup: CDR1 SGHAT, CDR2 FQNNGV. The CDR3 is made up of 15 amino acids. V lost 3 bases, J lost 12 bases, and 11 bases stayed unmatched. The CDR3 protein is CASSLGQWGGGPLHF. For the CDR3, the DNA is TGTGCCAGCAGCTTGGGACAGTGGGGCGGGGGACCCCTCCACTTT.

This clonotype was observed many times. The chain carries TRBV6-6 and TRBJ2-5; 10 nucleotides agree with TRBD1. V lost 7 bases to trimming and J lost 1 base; unmatched junction nucleotides: 3. Looked up from germline, CDR1 is MNHNY and CDR2 is SVGAGI (reference sequence). The CDR3 loop spans 14 amino acids. CDR3 sequence reads: CASTRTGGQETQYF. The DNA of the CDR3 is TGTGCCAGCACCCGGACAGGGGGCCAAGAGACCCAGTACTTC.

This clonotype was counted only a few times. The genes are TRBV7-9 and TRBJ2-7, with D tentatively TRBD1 or TRBD2 (5 bases each). The V gene's germline CDR1 is SEHNR and CDR2 FQNEAQ (reference sequence). The CDR3 has 15 amino acids. V shed 4 bases and J shed 0 bases, with 13 bases lying between them. CDR3 region: CASSWLGESSYEQYF. CDR3 nucleotides: TGTGCCAGCAGCTGGTTGGGGGAAAGCTCCTACGAGCAGTACTTC.

This clonotype was counted only a few times. The V gene is TRBV5-1, the J gene TRBJ1-2; tentative D call: TRBD1 (5 bases). This CDR3 contains 15 residues. Trimming removed 4 bases at V and 2 bases at J, with 15 bases between. CDR1 SGHRS and CDR2 YFSETQ come from the germline V gene. CDR3 amino acids: CASSQGTPTNYGYTF. In nucleotides, the CDR3 is TGCGCCAGCAGCCAAGGGACTCCAACCAACTATGGCTACACCTTC.

This chain uses TRBV7-8 with TRBJ2-3; the D is unclear. The ends were cut back, 6 bases at V and 6 bases at J, with 13 bases in the middle. Germline-derived CDR1 and CDR2 are SGHVS and FQNEAQ. This CDR3 spans 13 amino acids. This CDR3 is CASSSTMVDTQYF. Here the CDR3 DNA reads TGTGCCAGCAGTTCAACAATGGTGGATACGCAGTATTTT.

The V and J genes are TRBV5-5 and TRBJ2-2, with D uncertain. Trimming pared 0 bases from V and 6 bases from J, leaving 15 bases between. The CDR3 is 16 amino acids. Germline CDR1 SGHKS, CDR2 YYEKEE (reference sequence). The DNA of the CDR3 is TGTGCCAGCAGCTTGGCCGGGTCCCCCCAGGCCGGGGAGCTGTTTTTT. Translating gives CASSLAGSPQAGELFF.

This clonotype has a handful of counts. The V and J genes are TRBV6-2 or TRBV6-3 and TRBJ1-1; D perhaps matches TRBD1 (5 bases). CDR1 is MNHEY and CDR2 is SVGEGT in the germline V gene. The CDR3 covers 12 residues. Trimming cost V 7 bases and J 9 bases, with 15 bases left between them. CDR3 region: CASTWDHSKAFF. DNA of the CDR3: TGTGCCAGCACCTGGGACCACTCGAAAGCTTTCTTT.

A few counts support this clonotype. The gene calls are TRBV2 and TRBJ2-5; the match to TRBD2 covers 8 bases. CDR1 is SNHLY and CDR2 is FYNNEI in the germline V gene. V gave up 1 base and J gave up 5 bases; unmatched junction bases: 6. The CDR3 is 15 amino acids. CDR3 bases: TGTGCCAGCAGTGAAGTCCGCGGGGGGAAGGAGACCCAGTACTTC. Translated, it gives CASSEVRGGKETQYF.

The chain carries TRBV3-1 and TRBJ2-2; TRBD2 aligns across 12 bases. V trimming: 4 bases; J trimming: 4 bases; junction bases outside the gene matches: 7. The CDR3 extends over 17 amino acids. CDR1 and CDR2 from the germline V gene are LGHDT and YNNKEL (reference sequence). The CDR3: CASSLLAGGQGTGELFF. CDR3 DNA sequence: TGTGCCAGCAGCCTCCTAGCGGGGGGGCAGGGCACCGGGGAGCTGTTTTTT.

This chain joins TRBV11-2 and TRBJ1-2; 7 nucleotides align to TRBD1. Trimming took 3 bases from V and 1 from J; bases not matched to a gene: 8. The CDR3 covers 16 residues. The germline gives CDR1 SGHAT, CDR2 FQNNGV. The CDR3 loop is CASSFVPGQSNYGYTF. The CDR3 coding sequence is TGTGCCAGCAGCTTTGTCCCGGGACAGAGTAACTATGGCTACACCTTC.

This clonotype was seen only once. The rearrangement uses TRBV4-1 and TRBJ2-5; no firm D call. V dropped 4 bases and J dropped 2 bases, with 8 bases sitting between them. CDR3 length: 13 residues. Germline CDR1 MGHRA, CDR2 YSYEKL. The CDR3 nucleotides are TGCGCCAGCAGCCCGTTCGGACAAGAGACCCAGTACTTC. This encodes CASSPFGQETQYF.

This clonotype was picked up one time. The junction differs from germline at one of its ends, possibly a read error. CDR3 sequence (DNA): TGTGCGAGCAGTTCCGGGACAGTCTCTGGGGCCAACGTCCTGGCCTTC. Its translation: CASSSGTVSGANVLAF. The rearrangement uses TRBV28 and TRBJ2-6; the match to TRBD1 covers 7 bases. The CDR3 sequence is 16 residues long. CDR1 and CDR2 (germline): MDHEN, SYDVKM.

This clonotype was detected many times. V usage is TRBV28 and J usage is TRBJ1-4, with TRBD1 as a possible D gene (5 bases). Germline V gives CDR1 MDHEN, CDR2 SYDVKM. CDR3 length: 12 residues. With 3 bases removed from V and 8 bases from J, the gap between germline ends came to 7 bases. The CDR3 DNA follows: TGTGCCAGCAGTTTCGGGGGAGAAAAACTGTTTTTT. Its translation: CASSFGGEKLFF.

The rearrangement joins TRBV11-2 to TRBJ1-1; weak D call: TRBD1 (5 bases). In germline, CDR1 is SGHAT, CDR2 FQNNGV. Deletions cut 5 bases from V and 6 bases from J, with 19 bases between. The length of the CDR3 is 15 residues. CDR3 bases: TGTGCCAGCAGCCTCCCCTGGGGGGGTGAGGCTGAAGCTTTCTTT. Translating it yields CASSLPWGGEAEAFF.

The chain is built from TRBV6-1 and TRBJ2-2, with D tentatively TRBD1 (5 bases). Germline CDR1 reads MNHNS; CDR2 reads SASEGT. The CDR3 runs 11 residues. V was trimmed by 3 bases and J by 13 bases, leaving 9 bases between them. The chain's CDR3 is CASSDTQGLFF. The CDR3 DNA sequence: TGTGCCAGCAGTGATACTCAGGGGCTGTTTTTT.

V and J are TRBV20-1 and TRBJ2-7; tentatively, D is TRBD1 (5 bases). The J call may be mistaken, given a closer DNA end match to TRBJ2-5. There are 13 residues in the CDR3. Germline V lookup: CDR1 DFQATT, CDR2 SNEGSKA (reference sequence). Written as DNA, the CDR3 is TGCAGTGCTAGTTCTTCTAGTAGGGGGACCCAGTACTTC. Translated, it gives CSASSSSRGTQYF.

The table lists this clonotype with a few counts. The chain uses TRBV3-1 and TRBJ2-1, with unresolved D. The CDR3 is 17 residues long. The germline V and J ends were trimmed by 4 bases and 2 bases, with 18 bases remaining between them. Germline CDR1 is LGHDT and CDR2 is YNNKEL (reference sequence). The CDR3, as DNA: TGTGCCAGCAGCCCCGAAGTCACCAGACCTCCCTACAATGAGCAGTTCTTC. Its translation: CASSPEVTRPPYNEQFF.

This clonotype was seen a few times. The J gene is TRBJ2-4, the V gene TRBV20-1; TRBD1 agrees at 12 bases. V lost 5 bases and J lost 0; bases outside the gene matches: 14. This CDR3 contains 19 residues. Germline values: CDR1 DFQATT, CDR2 SNEGSKA (reference sequence). The CDR3 protein is CSAHKPGQGALAAKNIQYF. The DNA for the CDR3 is TGCAGTGCTCACAAACCGGGACAGGGGGCGCTCGCAGCCAAAAACATTCAGTACTTC.

The chain is built from TRBV9 and TRBJ2-1; 7 bases are a match to TRBD1. Germline CDR1 SGDLS, CDR2 YYNGEE. Trimming removed 0 bases from V and 2 bases from J; junction bases left unmatched: 2. This CDR3 region has 15 residues. The CDR3: CASSVEDRPYNEQFF. CDR3 nucleotides: TGTGCCAGCAGCGTAGAGGACAGGCCCTACAATGAGCAGTTCTTC.

The CDR3 loop reads CASSLGGRKTGELFF. Here the CDR3 DNA reads TGTGCCAGCAGCTTGGGGGGCCGCAAGACCGGGGAGCTGTTTTTT. This chain uses TRBV11-3 with TRBJ2-2, with D possibly being TRBD1 or TRBD2 (6 bases each). Trimming shortened V by 3 bases and J by 5 bases, and 13 bases separated the two germline ends. The CDR3 sequence is 15 residues long. Germline V gene lookup returns CDR1 SGHNT and CDR2 YENEEA.

V usage is TRBV20-1 and J usage is TRBJ2-7; possibly TRBD2 for D (6 bases). Trimming removed 1 base at V and 2 bases at J, with 9 bases between. This CDR3 spans 13 amino acids. Germline V gene lookup returns CDR1 DFQATT and CDR2 SNEGSKA (reference sequence). Written as DNA, the CDR3 is TGCAGTGCTAGAGTGCCGGGGGCCTACGAGCAGTACTTC. The encoded protein is CSARVPGAYEQYF.

The chain recombines TRBV6-2 or TRBV6-3 with TRBJ1-2; D unclear. Trimming removed 2 bases from V and 8 bases from J, with 12 bases in between. This CDR3 is 13 amino acids long. The V gene's germline CDR1 is MNHEY and CDR2 SVGEGT. CDR3 region: CASSYGSPGGYTF. CDR3 DNA sequence: TGTGCCAGCAGTTACGGCAGTCCCGGGGGCTACACCTTC.

A remark on this clonotype: The junction shows a germline mismatch at one end, possibly a read error. The rearrangement uses TRBV6-6 and TRBJ2-5; D gene unclear. The CDR3 totals 14 residues. Germline assignment: CDR1 MNHNY and CDR2 SVGAGI (reference sequence). CDR3 in DNA: TGTGCCGGCAGTTACTCTGCTAGGCCCGAGACCCAGTACTTC. Its protein product is CAGSYSARPETQYF.

The V and J genes are TRBV7-6 and TRBJ2-5, with D perhaps TRBD2 (5 bases). The CDR3 contains 14 residues. The ends were cut back, 0 bases at V and 2 bases at J, with 7 bases in the middle. Germline V lookup: CDR1 SGHVS, CDR2 FNYEAQ. The CDR3 region has the DNA TGTGCCAGCAGCTTAGCGAGGGTGCAAGAGACCCAGTACTTC. This gives the protein CASSLARVQETQYF.

This clonotype was observed a single time. This chain connects TRBV12-3 or TRBV12-4 to TRBJ1-4, with 9 bases matching TRBD1. The CDR3 sequence is 15 residues long. The junction had 5 bases not matched to a gene; V was cut back by 5 bases and J by 4 bases. This CDR3 is CASSTTGGLNEKLFF. The CDR3 DNA reads TGTGCCAGCAGTACTACAGGGGGCCTTAATGAAAAACTGTTTTTT.